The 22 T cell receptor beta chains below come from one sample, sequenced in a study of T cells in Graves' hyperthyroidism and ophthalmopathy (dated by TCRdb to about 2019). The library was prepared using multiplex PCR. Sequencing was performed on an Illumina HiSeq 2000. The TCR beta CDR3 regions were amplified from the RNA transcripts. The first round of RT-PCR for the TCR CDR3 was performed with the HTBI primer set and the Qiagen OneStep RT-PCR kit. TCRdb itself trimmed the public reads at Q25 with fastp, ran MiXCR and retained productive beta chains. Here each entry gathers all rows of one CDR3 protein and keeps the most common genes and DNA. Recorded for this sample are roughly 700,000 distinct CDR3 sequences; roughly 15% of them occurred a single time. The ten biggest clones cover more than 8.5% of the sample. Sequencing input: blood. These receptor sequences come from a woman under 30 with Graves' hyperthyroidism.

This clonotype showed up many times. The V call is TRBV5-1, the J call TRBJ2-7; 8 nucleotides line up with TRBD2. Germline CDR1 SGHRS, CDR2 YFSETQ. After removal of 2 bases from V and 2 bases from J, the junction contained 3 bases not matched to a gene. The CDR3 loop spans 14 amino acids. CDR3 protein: CASSLAGEPYEQYF. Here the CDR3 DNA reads TGCGCCAGCAGCTTAGCGGGAGAACCCTACGAGCAGTACTTC.

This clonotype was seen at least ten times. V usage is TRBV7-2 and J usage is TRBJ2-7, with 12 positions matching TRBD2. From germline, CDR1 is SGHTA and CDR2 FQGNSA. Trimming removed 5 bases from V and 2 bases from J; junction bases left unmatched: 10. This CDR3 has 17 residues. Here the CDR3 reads CASSPRTSGTATYEQYF. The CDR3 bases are TGTGCCAGCAGCCCTCGGACTAGCGGGACCGCGACCTACGAGCAGTACTTC.

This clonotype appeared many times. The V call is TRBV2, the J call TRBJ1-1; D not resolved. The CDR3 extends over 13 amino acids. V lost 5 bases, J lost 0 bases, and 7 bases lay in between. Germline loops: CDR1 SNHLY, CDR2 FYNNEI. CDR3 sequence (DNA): TGTGCCAGCAGTCTTCGCCTGAACACTGAAGCTTTCTTT. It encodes CASSLRLNTEAFF.

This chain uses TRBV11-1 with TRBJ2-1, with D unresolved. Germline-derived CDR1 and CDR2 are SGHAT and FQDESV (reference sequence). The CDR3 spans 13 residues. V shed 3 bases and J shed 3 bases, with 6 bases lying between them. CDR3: CASSFVRYNEQFF. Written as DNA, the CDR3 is TGTGCCAGCAGCTTCGTACGCTACAATGAGCAGTTCTTC.

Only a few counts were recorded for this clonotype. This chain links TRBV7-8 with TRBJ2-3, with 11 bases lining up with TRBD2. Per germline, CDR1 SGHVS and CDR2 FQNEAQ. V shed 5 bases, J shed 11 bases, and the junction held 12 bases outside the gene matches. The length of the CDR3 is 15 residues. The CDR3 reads CASSPGLAGEMGQYF. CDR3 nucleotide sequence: TGTGCCAGCAGCCCCGGACTAGCGGGTGAGATGGGGCAGTATTTT.

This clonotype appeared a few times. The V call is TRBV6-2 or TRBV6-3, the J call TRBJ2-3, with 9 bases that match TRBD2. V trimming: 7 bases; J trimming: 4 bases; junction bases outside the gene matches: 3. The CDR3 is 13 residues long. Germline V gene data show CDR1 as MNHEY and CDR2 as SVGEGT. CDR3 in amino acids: CASTAGGPDTQYF. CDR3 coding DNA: TGTGCCAGCACCGCGGGGGGGCCAGATACGCAGTATTTT.

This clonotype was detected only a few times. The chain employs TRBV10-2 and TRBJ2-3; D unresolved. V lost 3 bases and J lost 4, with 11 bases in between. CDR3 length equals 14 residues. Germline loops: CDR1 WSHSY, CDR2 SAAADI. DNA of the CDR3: TGCGCCAGCAGTGAAGGCAGAAGGGCAGATACGCAGTATTTT. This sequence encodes CASSEGRRADTQYF.

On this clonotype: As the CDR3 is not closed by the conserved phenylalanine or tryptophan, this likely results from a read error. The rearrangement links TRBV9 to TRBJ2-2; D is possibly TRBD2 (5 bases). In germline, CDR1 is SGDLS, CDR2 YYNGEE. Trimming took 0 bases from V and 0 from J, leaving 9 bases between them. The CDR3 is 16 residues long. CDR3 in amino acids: CASSVGPGTNTGELFL. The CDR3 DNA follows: TGTGCCAGCAGCGTAGGGCCGGGGACGAACACCGGGGAGCTGTTTTTA.

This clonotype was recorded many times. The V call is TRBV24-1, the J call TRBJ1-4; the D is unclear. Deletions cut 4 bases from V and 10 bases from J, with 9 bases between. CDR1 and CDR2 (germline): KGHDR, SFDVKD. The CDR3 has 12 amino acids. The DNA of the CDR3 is TGTGCCACCAGTGACGTGATCGGAAAACTGTTTTTT. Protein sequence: CATSDVIGKLFF.

The CDR3 coding sequence is TGTGCCAGCAGCGTAGGGACCGGCCCCGGTTATGGGGCCAACGTCCTGACTTTC. Protein product: CASSVGTGPGYGANVLTF. The chain employs TRBV9 and TRBJ2-6; no clear D gene. The V end lost 0 bases, the J end lost 3 bases, and 16 bases lay between the germline ends. The V gene's germline CDR1 is SGDLS and CDR2 YYNGEE. This CDR3 has 18 residues.

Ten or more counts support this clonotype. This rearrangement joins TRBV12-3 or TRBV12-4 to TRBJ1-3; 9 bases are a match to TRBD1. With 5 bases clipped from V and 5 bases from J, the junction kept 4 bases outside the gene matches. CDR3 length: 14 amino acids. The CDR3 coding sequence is TGTGCCAGCAGTAACAGGGGGCTTCGAAACACCATATATTTT. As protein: CASSNRGLRNTIYF.

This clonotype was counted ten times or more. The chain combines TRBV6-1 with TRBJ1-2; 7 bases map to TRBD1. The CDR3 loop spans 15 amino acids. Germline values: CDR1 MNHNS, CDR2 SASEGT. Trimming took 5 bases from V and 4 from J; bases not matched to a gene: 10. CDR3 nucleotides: TGTGCCAGCAGTCCAGATCGGGCAGGGGGCTATGGCTACACCTTC. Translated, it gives CASSPDRAGGYGYTF.

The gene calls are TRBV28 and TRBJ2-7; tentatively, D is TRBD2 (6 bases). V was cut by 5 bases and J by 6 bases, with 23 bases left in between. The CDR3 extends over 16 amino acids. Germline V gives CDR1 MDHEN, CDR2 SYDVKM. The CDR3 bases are TGTGCCAGCAGTGCCCTTAGGGGCGGGAACTCCCCCGAGCAGTACTTC. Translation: CASSALRGGNSPEQYF.

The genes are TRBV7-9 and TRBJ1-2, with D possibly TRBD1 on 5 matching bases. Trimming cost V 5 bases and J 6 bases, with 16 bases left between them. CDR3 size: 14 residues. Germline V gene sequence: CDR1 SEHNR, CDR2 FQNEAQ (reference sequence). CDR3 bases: TGTGCCAGCAGCGCAGCCCCGGTAGGGGATGGCTACACCTTC. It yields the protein CASSAAPVGDGYTF.

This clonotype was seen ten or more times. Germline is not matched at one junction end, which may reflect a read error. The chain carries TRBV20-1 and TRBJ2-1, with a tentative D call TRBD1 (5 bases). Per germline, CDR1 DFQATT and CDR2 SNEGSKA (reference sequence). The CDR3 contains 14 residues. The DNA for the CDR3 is TGCAGTGCCAGAGGTGGACACCCGTTAGGTGAGCAGTTCTTC. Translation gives CSARGGHPLGEQFF.

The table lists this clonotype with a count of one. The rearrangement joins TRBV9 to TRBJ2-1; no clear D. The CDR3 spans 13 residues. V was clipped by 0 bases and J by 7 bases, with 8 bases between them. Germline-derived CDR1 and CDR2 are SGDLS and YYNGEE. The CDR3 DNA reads TGTGCCAGCAGCGTAGGGTGGATTAATGAGCAGTTCTTC. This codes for CASSVGWINEQFF.

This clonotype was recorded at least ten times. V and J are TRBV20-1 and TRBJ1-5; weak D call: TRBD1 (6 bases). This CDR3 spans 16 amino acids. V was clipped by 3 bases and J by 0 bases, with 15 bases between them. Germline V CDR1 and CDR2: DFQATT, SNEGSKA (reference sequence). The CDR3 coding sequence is TGCAGTGCTAGGCTCCCGGGGGGCTATAGCAATCAGCCCCAGCATTTT. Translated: CSARLPGGYSNQPQHF.

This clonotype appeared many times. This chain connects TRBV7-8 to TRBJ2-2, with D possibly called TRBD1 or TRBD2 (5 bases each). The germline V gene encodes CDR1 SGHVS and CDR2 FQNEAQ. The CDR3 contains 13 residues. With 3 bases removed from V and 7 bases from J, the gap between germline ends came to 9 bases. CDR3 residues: CASSLGTVGELFF. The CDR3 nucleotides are TGTGCCAGCAGCTTGGGGACCGTCGGGGAGCTGTTTTTT.

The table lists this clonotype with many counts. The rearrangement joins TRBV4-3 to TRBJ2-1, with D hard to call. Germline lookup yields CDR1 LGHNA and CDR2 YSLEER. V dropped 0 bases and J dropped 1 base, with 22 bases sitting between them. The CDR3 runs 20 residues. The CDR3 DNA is TGCGCCAGCAGCCAAGACAACGTGAATCTTGGGTTGAGGTCCTACAATGAGCAGTTCTTC. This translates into CASSQDNVNLGLRSYNEQFF.

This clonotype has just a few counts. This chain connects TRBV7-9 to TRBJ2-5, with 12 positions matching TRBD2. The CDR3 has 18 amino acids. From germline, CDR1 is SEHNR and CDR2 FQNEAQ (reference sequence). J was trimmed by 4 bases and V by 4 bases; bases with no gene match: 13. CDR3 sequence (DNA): TGTGCCAGCAGCTCCCCACCACGACTAGCGGGAGTGTCAGAGACCCAGTACTTC. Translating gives CASSSPPRLAGVSETQYF.

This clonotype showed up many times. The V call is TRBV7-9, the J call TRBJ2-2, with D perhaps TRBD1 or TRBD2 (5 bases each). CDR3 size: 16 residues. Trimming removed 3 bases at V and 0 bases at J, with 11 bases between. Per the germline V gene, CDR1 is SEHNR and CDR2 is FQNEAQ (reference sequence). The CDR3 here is CASSFSGTANTGELFF. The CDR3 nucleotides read TGTGCCAGCAGCTTCTCCGGGACCGCGAACACCGGGGAGCTGTTTTTT.

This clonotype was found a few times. The CDR3 bases are TGTGCCAGCAGAAACCCCCCAGGGGGCATAGGCACCGGGGAGCTGTTTTTT. It yields the protein CASRNPPGGIGTGELFF. The chain links TRBV3-1 to TRBJ2-2; 8 bases are a match to TRBD1. This CDR3 comprises 17 residues. The trim removed 6 bases at V and 4 bases at J, leaving 13 bases unmatched. The germline V gene has CDR1 LGHDT and CDR2 YNNKEL (reference sequence).